The 28 T cell receptor beta chains in this list originate from one sample, sequenced in a study of T cell repertoires in cytomegalovirus infection. No cognate antigen is known for these TCRs. One entry per CDR3 protein, called by TCRdb with MiXCR from the reads. In the table there are 43,000 or so distinct CDR3 sequences, around 21% of which are singletons. The material sequenced was CD8+ T cells from cultured PBMCs, taken from culture after CMV antigen stimulation. The receptors were gathered from a human donor in good health (CMV status not recorded). Some clones in this sample may be carry-over from other donors' samples.

In this sample, this clonotype turned up a few times. This chain links TRBV12-3 or TRBV12-4 with TRBJ2-1; 11 positions match TRBD2. This CDR3 has 15 amino acids. J was trimmed by 7 bases and V by 7 bases; bases with no gene match: 9. The CDR3 protein is CASTSGTSGTNEQFF. DNA of the CDR3: TGTGCCAGCACATCCGGGACTAGCGGTACTAATGAGCAGTTCTTC.

This clonotype was found a few times. The chain combines TRBV7-9 with TRBJ1-4, with 9 bases fitting TRBD1. Germline CDR1 is SEHNR and CDR2 is FQNEAQ (reference sequence). V lost 5 bases and J lost 7; bases outside the gene matches: 8. The CDR3 loop spans 15 amino acids. Written as DNA, the CDR3 is TGTGCCAGCAGCAGGACAGGGGAAGAGGGTGAAAAACTGTTTTTT. Translating it yields CASSRTGEEGEKLFF. The variable domain in full, completed from reference TRBV7-9 and TRBJ1-4, reads DTGVSQNPRHKITKRGQNVTFRCDPISEHNRLYWYRQTLGQGPEFLTYFQNEAQLEKSRLLSDRFSAERPKGSFSTLEIQRTEQGDSAMYLCASSRTGEEGEKLFFGSGTQLSVL.

This clonotype was detected a few times. The chain carries TRBV19 and TRBJ2-3; 9 positions agree with TRBD2. Germline V gene sequence: CDR1 LNHDA, CDR2 SQIVND (reference sequence). The V and J ends lost 1 base and 4 bases, in that order; junction bases with no gene match: 6. CDR3 length: 16 amino acids. Here the CDR3 reads CASSIAGGGGADTQYF. The CDR3 nucleotides read TGTGCCAGTAGTATAGCCGGCGGGGGGGGCGCAGATACGCAGTATTTT.

This chain uses TRBV27 with TRBJ1-2; the D gene is possibly TRBD1 (5 bases). V lost 5 bases and J 2 bases, leaving 15 bases between the germline ends. The CDR3 runs to 15 residues. Germline values: CDR1 MNHEY, CDR2 SMNVEV (reference sequence). CDR3 nucleotides: TGTGCCAGCAGTCCGGGGCAGGGCGTGAACTATGGCTACACCTTC. It is translated as CASSPGQGVNYGYTF.

The chain couples TRBV7-2 to TRBJ2-1; D could derive from TRBD1 or TRBD2 (5 bases each). Trimming shortened V by 4 bases and J by 11 bases, and 15 bases separated the two germline ends. This CDR3 region has 13 residues. Looked up from germline, CDR1 is SGHTA and CDR2 is FQGNSA. CDR3 sequence (DNA): TGTGCCAGCAGCTCCCAAACCGGGACCAAGCAGTTCTTC. Translation gives CASSSQTGTKQFF.

The genes are TRBV29-1 and TRBJ1-2, with 10 nucleotides matching TRBD1. Germline lookup yields CDR1 SQVTM and CDR2 ANQGSEA. The trim removed 7 bases at V and 5 bases at J, leaving 10 bases unmatched. This CDR3 has 14 amino acids. DNA for the CDR3: TGCAGCGACCGCCGGGACAGGGGTCCATATGGCTACACCTTC. Protein sequence: CSDRRDRGPYGYTF.

This clonotype was observed a handful of times. The chain uses TRBV13 and TRBJ1-1, with 11 bases that match TRBD1. The CDR3 is 14 residues long. V was clipped by 6 bases and J by 4 bases; unmatched bases: 4. Germline-derived CDR1 and CDR2 are PRHDT and FYEKMQ (reference sequence). Here the CDR3 DNA reads TGTGCCAGCAGTTATGGGACAGGGGGCACTGAAGCTTTCTTT. Amino acid sequence: CASSYGTGGTEAFF.

This clonotype was observed many times. The V gene is TRBV7-9, the J gene TRBJ2-2; D might be TRBD2 (7 bases). The CDR3 is made up of 15 amino acids. The germline V gene encodes CDR1 SEHNR and CDR2 FQNEAQ (reference sequence). V was trimmed by 7 bases and J by 2 bases, leaving 14 bases between them. DNA for the CDR3: TGTGCCAGCAAGCCCGGGGGGCTAAACACCGGGGAGCTGTTTTTT. Translated, it gives CASKPGGLNTGELFF. Together with reference TRBV7-9 and TRBJ2-2, the CDR3 gives the full variable domain: DTGVSQNPRHKITKRGQNVTFRCDPISEHNRLYWYRQTLGQGPEFLTYFQNEAQLEKSRLLSDRFSAERPKGSFSTLEIQRTEQGDSAMYLCASKPGGLNTGELFFGEGSRLTVL.

The V and J genes are TRBV4-3 and TRBJ2-2; possible D gene TRBD1, 5 bases. V lost 3 bases and J lost 4, with 15 bases in between. The germline CDR1 and CDR2 sequences are LGHNA and YSLEER. The CDR3 has 16 residues. The CDR3 protein is CASSHEINRFTGELFF. CDR3 coding DNA: TGCGCCAGCAGCCATGAAATCAACAGGTTCACCGGGGAGCTGTTTTTT.

Ten or more counts support this clonotype. The chain combines TRBV7-9 with TRBJ2-1; D is unclear. Trimming stripped 7 bases from V and 3 bases from J, with 19 bases between. Germline CDR1 is SEHNR and CDR2 is FQNEAQ (reference sequence). This CDR3 comprises 16 residues. The CDR3 protein is CASNEVAGDLYNEQFF. CDR3 DNA sequence: TGTGCCAGCAACGAGGTGGCAGGTGATCTCTACAATGAGCAGTTCTTC.

This clonotype was seen more than once but under ten times. The CDR3 coding sequence is TGTGCCAGCAGCCTATTCAGGGGGCCTGGGGCCAACGTCCTGACTTTC. It yields the protein CASSLFRGPGANVLTF. J is TRBJ2-6 and V is TRBV12-3 or TRBV12-4, with TRBD1 matching 8 bases. This CDR3 is 16 amino acids long. After removal of 6 bases from V and 2 bases from J, the junction contained 6 bases not matched to a gene.

This clonotype was found a few times. The chain links TRBV12-3 or TRBV12-4 to TRBJ1-1; D perhaps matches TRBD1 (5 bases). The V and J ends lost 6 bases and 6 bases respectively, with 14 bases between them. The CDR3 is 13 amino acids. The CDR3 spells CASSPGRVAEAFF. For the CDR3, the DNA is TGTGCCAGCAGCCCCGGCAGGGTGGCTGAAGCTTTCTTT.

The chain uses TRBV28 and TRBJ1-6; 7 bases match TRBD1. Germline V lookup: CDR1 MDHEN, CDR2 SYDVKM. The CDR3 consists of 15 residues. V gave up 6 bases and J gave up 8 bases; unmatched junction bases: 10. CDR3 residues: CASRRSDRADSPLHF. Written as DNA, the CDR3 is TGTGCCAGCAGGAGGTCAGACAGGGCGGATTCACCCCTCCACTTT.

The chain couples TRBV14 to TRBJ1-1; D call uncertain. Trimming took off 0 bases at V and 8 bases at J, with 10 bases between the two ends. The CDR3 runs 13 residues. Germline CDR1 reads SGHDN; CDR2 reads FVKESK. Written as DNA, the CDR3 is TGTGCCAGCAGCCAAGATTCGCCTTTCGAAGCTTTCTTT. Its protein product is CASSQDSPFEAFF.

The table lists this clonotype with many counts. The chain links TRBV5-4 to TRBJ2-5, with D unclear. Germline CDR1 SGHNT, CDR2 YYREEE (reference sequence). The length of the CDR3 is 14 residues. Trimming shortened V by 2 bases and J by 3 bases, and 11 bases separated the two germline ends. The CDR3 DNA sequence: TGTGCCAGCAGCTTTTCGCAAGTGAAAGAGACCCAGTACTTC. Its translation is CASSFSQVKETQYF.

J is TRBJ2-7 and V is TRBV20-1, with TRBD2 matching over 11 bases. With 0 bases clipped from V and 1 base from J, the junction kept 5 bases outside the gene matches. Germline V gives CDR1 DFQATT, CDR2 SNEGSKA (reference sequence). The CDR3 loop spans 16 amino acids. The CDR3 nucleotides are TGCAGTGCTAGAGAACTAGCGGGGGCTACATCCTACGAGCAGTACTTC. It is translated as CSARELAGATSYEQYF.

The table lists this clonotype with a few counts. This chain joins TRBV19 and TRBJ2-7, with D maybe TRBD2 (7 bases). Germline V gene lookup returns CDR1 LNHDA and CDR2 SQIVND (reference sequence). The CDR3 is 13 residues long. V dropped 5 bases and J dropped 6 bases, with 14 bases sitting between them. In nucleotides, the CDR3 is TGTGCCAGTAGTCGAGAGGGGGGGCGCGAGCAGTACTTC. Translation: CASSREGGREQYF. Based on the CDR3 plus reference TRBV19 and TRBJ2-7, the full variable domain is DGGITQSPKYLFRKEGQNVTLSCEQNLNHDAMYWYRQDPGQGLRLIYYSQIVNDFQKGDIAEGYSVSREKKESFPLTVTSAQKNPTAFYLCASSREGGREQYFGPGTRLTVT.

The table lists this clonotype with many counts. The chain is built from TRBV7-6 and TRBJ2-1; D gene ambiguous. Looked up from germline, CDR1 is SGHVS and CDR2 is FNYEAQ. V lost 6 bases and J 0 bases, leaving 12 bases between the germline ends. The CDR3 is made up of 15 amino acids. Here the CDR3 DNA reads TGTGCCAGCAGACTCAGCGCGAGCTCCTACAATGAGCAGTTCTTC. Its translation is CASRLSASSYNEQFF.

This clonotype was detected only a few times. V and J are TRBV7-6 and TRBJ2-2; a possible D gene is TRBD1 (5 bases). CDR1 is SGHVS and CDR2 is FNYEAQ in the germline V gene. V lost 3 bases to trimming and J lost 1 base, with 9 bases between them. CDR3 length: 15 residues. The DNA of the CDR3 is TGTGCCAGCAGCTTTCCACAGGAGAACACCGGGGAGCTGTTTTTT. Its protein is CASSFPQENTGELFF. Using reference TRBV7-6 and TRBJ2-2 for the parts outside the CDR3, the full variable domain is GAGVSQSPRYKVTKRGQDVALRCDPISGHVSLYWYRQALGQGPEFLTYFNYEAQQDKSGLPNDRFSAERPEGSISTLTIQRTEQRDSAMYRCASSFPQENTGELFFGEGSRLTVL.

This clonotype has a handful of counts. The J gene is TRBJ2-7, the V gene TRBV7-6, with D possibly being TRBD1 or TRBD2 (6 bases each). Germline V gene lookup returns CDR1 SGHVS and CDR2 FNYEAQ. Trimming removed 1 base at V and 5 bases at J, with 18 bases between. The CDR3 totals 16 residues. The CDR3 nucleotides read TGTGCCAGCAGCTTAGGAGGGGGGCAAACTGTACACGAGCAGTACTTC. Translation: CASSLGGGQTVHEQYF.

This clonotype was seen a handful of times. The chain is built from TRBV28 and TRBJ1-2; 9 bases match TRBD1. Trimming at V came to 6 bases and at J to 9 bases, leaving 8 bases not matched to a gene. The germline V gene has CDR1 MDHEN and CDR2 SYDVKM. This CDR3 has 13 residues. The CDR3 loop is CASSSTGGGSYTF. CDR3 bases: TGTGCCAGCAGCAGTACAGGGGGCGGGAGCTACACCTTC.

The chain employs TRBV5-5 and TRBJ2-7; weak D call: TRBD1 (6 bases). Germline CDR1 is SGHKS and CDR2 is YYEKEE (reference sequence). The V end lost 4 bases, the J end lost 0 bases, and 17 bases lay between the germline ends. The CDR3 sequence is 16 residues long. CDR3 sequence reads: CASSPQTGLFSYEQYF. CDR3 DNA sequence: TGTGCCAGCAGCCCCCAGACAGGTCTCTTCTCCTACGAGCAGTACTTC.

This clonotype occurred many times. This chain connects TRBV7-9 to TRBJ1-1, with 7 bases that match TRBD1. CDR1 is SEHNR and CDR2 is FQNEAQ in the germline V gene (reference sequence). The V and J ends lost 5 bases and 0 bases, in that order; junction bases with no gene match: 3. The CDR3 runs 14 residues. The CDR3 region has the DNA TGTGCCAGCAGCCCGACAGGGTTGAACACTGAAGCTTTCTTT. Its protein product is CASSPTGLNTEAFF.

This clonotype was recorded a few times. The J gene is TRBJ1-1, the V gene TRBV5-6; D gene ambiguous. The CDR3 consists of 17 residues. Trimming removed 4 bases at V and 4 bases at J, with 23 bases between. From germline, CDR1 is SGHDT and CDR2 YYEEEE. The CDR3 here is CASSLRPDGPGSTEAFF. DNA of the CDR3: TGTGCCAGCAGCCTCCGACCAGACGGCCCAGGTAGCACTGAAGCTTTCTTT.

This clonotype was observed a few times. The V call is TRBV20-1, the J call TRBJ2-7; TRBD1 is a possible D gene (5 bases). Trimming took off 6 bases at V and 2 bases at J, with 11 bases between the two ends. Germline V lookup: CDR1 DFQATT, CDR2 SNEGSKA (reference sequence). This CDR3 has 12 residues. CDR3 sequence reads: CSAKSGTYEQYF. For the CDR3, the DNA is TGCAGTGCCAAATCAGGGACCTACGAGCAGTACTTC.

This clonotype showed up just once. V and J are TRBV20-1 and TRBJ1-1; D uncertain. The CDR3 consists of 15 residues. Germline lookup yields CDR1 DFQATT and CDR2 SNEGSKA (reference sequence). V lost 1 base to trimming and J lost 3 bases, with 15 bases between them. The CDR3 region has the DNA TGCAGTGCTAGAGCTTTTGGCAGTCCCGACACTGAAGCTTTCTTT. Translated, it gives CSARAFGSPDTEAFF.

The chain uses TRBV29-1 and TRBJ2-2; D unresolved. The CDR3 is 16 residues long. The V end was cut by 5 bases, the J end by 0 bases, with 16 bases between. Germline V gives CDR1 SQVTM, CDR2 ANQGSEA. The CDR3 DNA is TGCAGCGTTCGGTTATGGGCGGATACGAACACCGGGGAGCTGTTTTTT. The encoded protein is CSVRLWADTNTGELFF.

The rearrangement uses TRBV6-2 or TRBV6-3 and TRBJ2-3; D possibly corresponds to TRBD2 (5 bases). There are 15 residues in the CDR3. V dropped 5 bases and J dropped 6 bases, with 18 bases sitting between them. Germline assignment: CDR1 MNHEY and CDR2 SVGEGT. The CDR3 DNA sequence: TGTGCCAGCAGTACCATAGGGAGAGAGTGGGATACGCAGTATTTT. It encodes CASSTIGREWDTQYF.